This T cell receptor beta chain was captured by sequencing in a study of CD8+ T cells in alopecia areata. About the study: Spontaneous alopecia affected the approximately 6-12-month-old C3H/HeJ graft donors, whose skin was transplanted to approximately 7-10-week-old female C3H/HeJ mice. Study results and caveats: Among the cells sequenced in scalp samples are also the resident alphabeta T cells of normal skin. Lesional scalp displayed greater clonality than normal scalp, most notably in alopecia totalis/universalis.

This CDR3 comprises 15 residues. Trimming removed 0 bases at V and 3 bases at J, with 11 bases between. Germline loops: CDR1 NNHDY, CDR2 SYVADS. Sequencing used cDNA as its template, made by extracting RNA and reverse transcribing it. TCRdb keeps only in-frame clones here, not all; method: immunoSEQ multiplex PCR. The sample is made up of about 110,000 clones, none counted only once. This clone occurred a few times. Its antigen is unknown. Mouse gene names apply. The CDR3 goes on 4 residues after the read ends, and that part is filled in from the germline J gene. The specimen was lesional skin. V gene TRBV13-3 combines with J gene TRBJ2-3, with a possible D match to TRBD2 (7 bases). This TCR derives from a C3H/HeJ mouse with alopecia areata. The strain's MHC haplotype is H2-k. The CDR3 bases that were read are TGTGCCAGCAGTGATGCGGTGGGGGGCGCAGAA. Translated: CASSDAVGGAE. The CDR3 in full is CASSDAVGGAETLYF.